What follows is one T cell receptor (beta chain) and its context. This sample stems from a study of T cell responses to AZD1222 COVID-19 vaccine. Germline CDR1 SGHTA, CDR2 FQGNSA. Losses at the gene ends were 8 bases for V and 6 bases for J; bases not matched to a gene: 9. This CDR3 has 13 residues. Some clones are missing from TCRdb's copy, which holds only in-frame ones; the method was immunoSEQ multiplex PCR. The profile covers about 260,000 clones, with 85% to 95% appearing a single time and around 0.5% taken by the ten largest. The source is an adult in good health. The sample here was peripheral blood, taken on day 0 of AZD1222 vaccination. The rearrangement uses TRBV7-2 and TRBJ2-7, with 8 positions matching TRBD2. The DNA for the CDR3 is TGTGCCAGCGCCCCGGGGGGGGCAACCGAGCAGTACTTC. This encodes CASAPGGATEQYF. Full variable domain (remainder filled in from reference TRBV7-2 and TRBJ2-7): GAGVSQSPSNKVTEKGKDVELRCDPISGHTALYWYRQSLGQGLEFLIYFQGNSAPDKSGLPSDRFSAERTGGSVSTLTIQRTQQEDSAVYLCASAPGGATEQYFGPGTRLTVT.